This TCR beta chain was profiled in a study of OX40 agonist ivuxolimab in advanced cancers. The wider study: Two patients with cutaneous melanoma and one with hepatocellular carcinoma, three in total, showed partial responses.

Sequencing was performed with immunoSEQ multiplex PCR; in TCRdb, only in-frame clones are kept and a portion is missing. The sample holds around 150,000 clones; roughly nine tenths are singletons and the top ten take 0.85% to 1.4%. CDR3 length equals 17 residues. J gave up 3 bases and V 2 bases, and 12 bases lay outside the gene matches. Germline V gene lookup returns CDR1 SGHNT and CDR2 YENEEA. Study-wide results and limits: Relative to CD4+, CD8+ T cells held more expanded clones on average.

A word on this clone: Its antigen is as yet unknown.

The starting material was CD4+ or CD8+ T cells sorted from blood, obtained in a trial of the OX40 agonist ivuxolimab. The TCR was taken from an adult with an advanced solid tumor such as melanoma, head and neck, liver or kidney cancer. The gene calls are TRBV11-3 and TRBJ2-7; 8 nucleotides agree with TRBD1. DNA for the CDR3: TGTGCCAGCAGCTTAAACCCATGGACAGGGCGAGGCTACGAGCAGTACTTC. Protein sequence: CASSLNPWTGRGYEQYF.